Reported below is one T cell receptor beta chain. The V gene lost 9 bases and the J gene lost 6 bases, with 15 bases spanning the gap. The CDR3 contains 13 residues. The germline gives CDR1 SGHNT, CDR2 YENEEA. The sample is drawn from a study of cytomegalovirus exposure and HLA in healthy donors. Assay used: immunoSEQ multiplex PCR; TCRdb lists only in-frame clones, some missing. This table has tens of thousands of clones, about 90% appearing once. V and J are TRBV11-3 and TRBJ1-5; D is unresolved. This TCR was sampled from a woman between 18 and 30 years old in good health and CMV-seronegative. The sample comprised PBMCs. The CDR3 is CASENFRVQPQHF. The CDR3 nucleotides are TGTGCCAGTGAGAACTTCCGGGTTCAGCCCCAGCATTTT.